This T cell receptor (beta chain) emerged from a study of blood T cell repertoires in COVID-19. Across the study: Samples of COVID-19 (acute and convalescent) were obtained from the United States, Italy and Spain. PBMCs, B-cell-depleted T cells, or T cells were the source of the cDNA or gDNA that made up the material.

In the authors' workflow: Amplified reference gene primers provided the basis for estimating nucleated cell counts. Assay used: immunoSEQ multiplex PCR; TCRdb lists only in-frame clones, some missing. The D gene and trimming were derived from the DNA, and the V and J assignments and clone size from that table. Here the sample spans around 35,000 clones, 87% being singletons. CDR1 is SGHVS and CDR2 is FQNEAQ in the germline V gene. V lost 6 bases to trimming and J lost 0 bases; unmatched junction nucleotides: 16. The CDR3 covers 19 residues. Sequences were obtained from peripheral blood. The source is a human donor in a cohort sampled during active COVID-19. The chain links TRBV7-8 to TRBJ1-5; 8 nucleotides line up with TRBD1. CDR3 residues: CASSPAQGAIGYSNQPQHF. The CDR3 region has the DNA TGTGCCAGCAGTCCCGCCCAGGGGGCAATAGGATATAGCAATCAGCCCCAGCATTTT.